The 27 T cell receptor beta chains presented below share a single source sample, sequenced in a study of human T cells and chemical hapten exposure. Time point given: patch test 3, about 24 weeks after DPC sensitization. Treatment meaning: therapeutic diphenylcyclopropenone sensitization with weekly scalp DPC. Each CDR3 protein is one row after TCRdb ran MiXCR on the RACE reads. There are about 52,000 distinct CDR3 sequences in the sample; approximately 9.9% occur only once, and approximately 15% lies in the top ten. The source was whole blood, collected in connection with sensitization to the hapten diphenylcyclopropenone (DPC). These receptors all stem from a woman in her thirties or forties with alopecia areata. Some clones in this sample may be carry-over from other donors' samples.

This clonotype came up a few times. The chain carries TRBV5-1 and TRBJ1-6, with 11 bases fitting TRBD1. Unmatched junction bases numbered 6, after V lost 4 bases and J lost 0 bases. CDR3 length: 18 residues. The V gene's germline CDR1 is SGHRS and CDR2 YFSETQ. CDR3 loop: CASSRDGTGGSYNSPLHF. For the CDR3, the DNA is TGCGCCAGCAGCCGAGACGGGACAGGGGGCTCCTATAATTCACCCCTCCACTTT.

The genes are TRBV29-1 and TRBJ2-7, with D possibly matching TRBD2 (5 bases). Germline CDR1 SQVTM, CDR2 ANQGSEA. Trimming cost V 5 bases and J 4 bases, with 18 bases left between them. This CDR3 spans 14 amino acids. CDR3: CSVRAQPGSYEQYF. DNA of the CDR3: TGCAGCGTTAGGGCCCAACCGGGGAGTTACGAGCAGTACTTC.

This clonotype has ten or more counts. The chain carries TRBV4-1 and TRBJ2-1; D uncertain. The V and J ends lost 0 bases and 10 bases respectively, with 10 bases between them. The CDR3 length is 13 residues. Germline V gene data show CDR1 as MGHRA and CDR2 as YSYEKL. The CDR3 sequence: CASSQERGREQFF. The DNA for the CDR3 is TGCGCCAGCAGCCAAGAACGCGGAAGGGAGCAGTTCTTC.

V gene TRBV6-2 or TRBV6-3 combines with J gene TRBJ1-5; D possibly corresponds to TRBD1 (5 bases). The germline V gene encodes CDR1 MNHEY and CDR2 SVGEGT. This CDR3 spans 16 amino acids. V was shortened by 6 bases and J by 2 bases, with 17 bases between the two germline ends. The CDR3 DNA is TGTGCCAGCAGACACCCGGGAGGGACCGGCAATCAGCCCCAGCATTTT. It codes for CASRHPGGTGNQPQHF.

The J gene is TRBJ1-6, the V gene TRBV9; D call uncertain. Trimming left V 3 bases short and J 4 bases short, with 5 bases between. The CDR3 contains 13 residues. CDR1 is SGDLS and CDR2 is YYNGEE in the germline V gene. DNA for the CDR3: TGTGCCAGCAGCGGGGAGTATAATTCACCCCTCCACTTT. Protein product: CASSGEYNSPLHF.

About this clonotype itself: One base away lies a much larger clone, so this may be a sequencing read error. The CDR3 DNA follows: TGCACCAGCAGCTTGCTAGGGGCCTCCTACGAGCAGTACTTC. Amino acids: CTSSLLGASYEQYF. The genes are TRBV5-1 and TRBJ2-7; TRBD1 might be the D (5 bases). Germline V gene data show CDR1 as SGHRS and CDR2 as YFSETQ. This CDR3 spans 14 amino acids.

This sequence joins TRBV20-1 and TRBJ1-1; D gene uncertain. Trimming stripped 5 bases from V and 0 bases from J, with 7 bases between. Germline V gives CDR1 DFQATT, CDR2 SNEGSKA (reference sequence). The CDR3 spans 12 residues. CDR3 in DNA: TGCAGTGCTGCCCACATGAACACTGAAGCTTTCTTT. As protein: CSAAHMNTEAFF.

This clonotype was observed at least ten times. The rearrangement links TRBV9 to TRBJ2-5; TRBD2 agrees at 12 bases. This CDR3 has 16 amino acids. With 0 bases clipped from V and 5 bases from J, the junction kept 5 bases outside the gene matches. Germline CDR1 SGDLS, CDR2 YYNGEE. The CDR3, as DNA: TGTGCCAGCAGCGTAGGAGCTAGCGGGGGGGCGGAGACCCAGTACTTC. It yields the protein CASSVGASGGAETQYF.

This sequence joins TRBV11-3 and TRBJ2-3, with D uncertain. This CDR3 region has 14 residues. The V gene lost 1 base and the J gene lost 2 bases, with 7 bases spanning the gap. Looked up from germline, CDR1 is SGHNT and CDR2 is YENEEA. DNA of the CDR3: TGTGCCAGCAGCTTAGGCAGTTCCACAGATACGCAGTATTTT. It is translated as CASSLGSSTDTQYF.

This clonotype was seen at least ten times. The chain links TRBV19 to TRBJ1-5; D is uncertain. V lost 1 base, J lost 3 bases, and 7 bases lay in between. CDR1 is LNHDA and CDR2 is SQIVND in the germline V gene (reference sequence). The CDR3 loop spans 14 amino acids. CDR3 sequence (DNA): TGTGCCAGTAGTATAGCGAGTTACAATCAGCCCCAGCATTTT. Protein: CASSIASYNQPQHF. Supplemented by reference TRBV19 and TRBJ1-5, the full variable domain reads DGGITQSPKYLFRKEGQNVTLSCEQNLNHDAMYWYRQDPGQGLRLIYYSQIVNDFQKGDIAEGYSVSREKKESFPLTVTSAQKNPTAFYLCASSIASYNQPQHFGDGTRLSIL.

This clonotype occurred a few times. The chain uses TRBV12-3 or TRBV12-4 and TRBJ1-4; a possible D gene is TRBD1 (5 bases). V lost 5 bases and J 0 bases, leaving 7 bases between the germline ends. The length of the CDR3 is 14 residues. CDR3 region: CASSDSPTNEKLFF. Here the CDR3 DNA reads TGTGCCAGCAGTGACAGCCCAACTAATGAAAAACTGTTTTTT.

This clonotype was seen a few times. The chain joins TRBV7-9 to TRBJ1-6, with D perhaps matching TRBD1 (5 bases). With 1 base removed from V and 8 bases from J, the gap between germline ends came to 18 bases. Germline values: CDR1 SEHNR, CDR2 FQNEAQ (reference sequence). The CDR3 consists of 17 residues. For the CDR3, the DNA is TGTGCCAGCAGCTTAGGCCAGCCCGGGGGGAAATATTCACCCCTCCACTTT. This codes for CASSLGQPGGKYSPLHF.

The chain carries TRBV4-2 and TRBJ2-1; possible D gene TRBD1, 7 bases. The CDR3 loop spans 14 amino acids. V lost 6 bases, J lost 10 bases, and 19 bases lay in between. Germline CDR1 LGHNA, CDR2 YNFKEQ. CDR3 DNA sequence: TGTGCCAGCAGTTCAGGGGGGACTTACGAGGAGCAGTTCTTC. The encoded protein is CASSSGGTYEEQFF.

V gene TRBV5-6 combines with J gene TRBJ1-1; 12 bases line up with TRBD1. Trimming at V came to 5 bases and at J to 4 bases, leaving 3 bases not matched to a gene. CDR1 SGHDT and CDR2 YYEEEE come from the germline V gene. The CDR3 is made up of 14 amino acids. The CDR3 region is CASRGTGGSTEAFF. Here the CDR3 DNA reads TGTGCCAGCAGGGGGACAGGGGGCTCCACTGAAGCTTTCTTT.

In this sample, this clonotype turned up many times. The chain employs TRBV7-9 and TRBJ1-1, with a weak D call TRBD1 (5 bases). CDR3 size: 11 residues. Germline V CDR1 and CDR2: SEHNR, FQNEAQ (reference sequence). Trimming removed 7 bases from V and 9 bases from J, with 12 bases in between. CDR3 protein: CASTMRGQAFF. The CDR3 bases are TGTGCCAGCACCATGCGGGGACAAGCTTTCTTT.

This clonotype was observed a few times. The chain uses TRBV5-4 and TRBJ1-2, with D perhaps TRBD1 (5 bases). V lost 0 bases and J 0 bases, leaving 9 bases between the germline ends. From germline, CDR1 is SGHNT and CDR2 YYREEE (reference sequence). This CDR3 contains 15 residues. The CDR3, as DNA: TGTGCCAGCAGCTTGGTGACAGCTACTAACTATGGCTACACCTTC. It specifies CASSLVTATNYGYTF.

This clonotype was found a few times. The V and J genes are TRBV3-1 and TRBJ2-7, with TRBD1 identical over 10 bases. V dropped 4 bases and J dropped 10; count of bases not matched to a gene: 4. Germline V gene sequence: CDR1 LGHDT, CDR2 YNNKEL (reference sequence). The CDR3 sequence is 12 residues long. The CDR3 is CASSRTGGQQYF. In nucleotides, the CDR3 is TGTGCCAGCAGCCGGACAGGGGGACAACAGTACTTC.

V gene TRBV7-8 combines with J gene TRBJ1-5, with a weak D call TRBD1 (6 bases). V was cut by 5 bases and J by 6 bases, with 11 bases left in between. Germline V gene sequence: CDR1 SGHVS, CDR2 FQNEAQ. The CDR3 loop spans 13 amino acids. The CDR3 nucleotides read TGTGCCAGCAGCGAGGGGGTATCTCAGCCCCAGCATTTT. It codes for CASSEGVSQPQHF.

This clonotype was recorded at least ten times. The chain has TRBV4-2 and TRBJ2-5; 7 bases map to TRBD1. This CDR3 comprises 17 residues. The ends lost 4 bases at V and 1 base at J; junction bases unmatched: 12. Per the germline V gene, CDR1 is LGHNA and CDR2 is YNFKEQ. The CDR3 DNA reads TGTGCCAGCAGCCCTCGAACGTCGACAGGGCTCCAAGAGACCCAGTACTTC. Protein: CASSPRTSTGLQETQYF.

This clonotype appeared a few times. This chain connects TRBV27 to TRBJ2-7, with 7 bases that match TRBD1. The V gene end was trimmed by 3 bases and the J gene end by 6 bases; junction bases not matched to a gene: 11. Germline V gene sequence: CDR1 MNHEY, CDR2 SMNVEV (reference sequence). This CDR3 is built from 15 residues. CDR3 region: CASSFNRGSGGEQYF. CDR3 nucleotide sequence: TGTGCCAGCAGTTTTAACAGGGGTTCTGGGGGCGAGCAGTACTTC.

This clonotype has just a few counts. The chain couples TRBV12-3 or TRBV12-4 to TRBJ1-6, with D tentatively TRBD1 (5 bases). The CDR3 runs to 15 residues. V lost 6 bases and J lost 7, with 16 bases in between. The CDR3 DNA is TGTGCCAGCAGCCCAAGGGGCGCGAAAAATTCACCCCTCCACTTT. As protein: CASSPRGAKNSPLHF.

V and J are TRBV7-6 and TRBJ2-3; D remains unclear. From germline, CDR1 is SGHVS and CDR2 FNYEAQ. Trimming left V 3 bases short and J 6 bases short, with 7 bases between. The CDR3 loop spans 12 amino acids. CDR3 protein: CASSFPGDTQYF. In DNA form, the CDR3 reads TGTGCCAGCAGCTTCCCCGGGGATACGCAGTATTTT.

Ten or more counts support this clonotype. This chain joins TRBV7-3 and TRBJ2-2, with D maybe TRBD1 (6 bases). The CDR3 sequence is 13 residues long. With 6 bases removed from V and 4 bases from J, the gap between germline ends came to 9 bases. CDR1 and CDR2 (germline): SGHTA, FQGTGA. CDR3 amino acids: CASSSGATGELFF. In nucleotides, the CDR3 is TGTGCCAGCAGTTCAGGGGCCACCGGGGAGCTGTTTTTT.

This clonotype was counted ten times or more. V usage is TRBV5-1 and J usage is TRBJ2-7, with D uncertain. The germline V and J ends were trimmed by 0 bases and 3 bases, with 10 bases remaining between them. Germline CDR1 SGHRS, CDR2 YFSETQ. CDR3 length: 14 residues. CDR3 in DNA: TGCGCCAGCAGCTTGGAGGCAGGAGACTACGAGCAGTACTTC. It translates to CASSLEAGDYEQYF.

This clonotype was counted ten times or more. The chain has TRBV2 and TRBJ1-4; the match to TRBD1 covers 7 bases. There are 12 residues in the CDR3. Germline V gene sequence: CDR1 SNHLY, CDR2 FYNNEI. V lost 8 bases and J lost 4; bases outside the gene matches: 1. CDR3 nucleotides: TGTGCCAGCGGGGACAGTAATGAAAAACTGTTTTTT. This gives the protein CASGDSNEKLFF.

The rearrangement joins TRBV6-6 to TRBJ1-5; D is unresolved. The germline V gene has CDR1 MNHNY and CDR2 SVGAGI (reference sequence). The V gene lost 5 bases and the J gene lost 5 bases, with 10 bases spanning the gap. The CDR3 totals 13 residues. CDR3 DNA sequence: TGTGCCAGCAGTCTTAGGGAGGATCAGCCCCAGCATTTT. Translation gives CASSLREDQPQHF.

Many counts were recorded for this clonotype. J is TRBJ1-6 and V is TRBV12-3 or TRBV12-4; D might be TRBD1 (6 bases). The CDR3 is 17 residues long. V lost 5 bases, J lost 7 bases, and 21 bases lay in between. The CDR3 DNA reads TGTGCCAGCAGTCCTCGGGGCGGGGGCGCGTCCAATTCACCCCTCCACTTT. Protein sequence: CASSPRGGGASNSPLHF.